Each of the 11 T cell receptor beta chains below was sequenced from the same sample in a study of blood T cells in healthy people across ages. For the second PCR, which ran for roughly 6 to 11 cycles, a sample-barcoded 5' primer and a J-beta primer mix were used. TCRdb independently ran MiXCR on the 5' RACE reads; one entry per CDR3 protein. The sample includes about 1.8 million distinct CDR3 sequences, around 50% seen only once; the top ten take 2.1%. Sequencing used blood. The receptors were sampled from a woman between 40 and 55 years old in good health.

The chain carries TRBV7-2 and TRBJ2-1; 7 nucleotides line up with TRBD1. The V gene end was trimmed by 1 base and the J gene end by 5 bases; junction bases not matched to a gene: 8. The CDR3 spans 16 residues. Per the germline V gene, CDR1 is SGHTA and CDR2 is FQGNSA. CDR3 bases: TGTGCCAGCAGCTTAGACTCGACAGGGATCGACAATGAGCAGTTCTTC. It yields the protein CASSLDSTGIDNEQFF.

The rearrangement links TRBV7-9 to TRBJ2-4; D is possibly TRBD1 (5 bases). In germline, CDR1 is SEHNR, CDR2 FQNEAQ (reference sequence). The CDR3 loop spans 18 amino acids. Trimming removed 1 base at V and 0 bases at J, with 16 bases between. The CDR3 nucleotides are TGTGCCAGCAGCTTAGTAAGGGGTAGACACCTAGCCAAAAACATTCAGTACTTC. Amino acids: CASSLVRGRHLAKNIQYF.

This clonotype has just a few counts. V and J are TRBV5-5 and TRBJ1-1; D is perhaps TRBD1 (5 bases). The CDR3 loop spans 14 amino acids. Germline CDR1 reads SGHKS; CDR2 reads YYEKEE (reference sequence). V lost 4 bases to trimming and J lost 3 bases, with 13 bases between them. The CDR3, as DNA: TGTGCCAGCAGCCCCCGGGGGGTGGACACTGAAGCTTTCTTT. Encoded protein: CASSPRGVDTEAFF.

The chain employs TRBV20-1 and TRBJ1-6; D is unresolved. The CDR3 runs 12 residues. CDR1 and CDR2 from the germline V gene are DFQATT and SNEGSKA (reference sequence). Trimming stripped 2 bases from V and 10 bases from J, with 9 bases between. The DNA for the CDR3 is TGCAGTGCTAGAAGGGTAGACTCACCCCTCCACTTT. Protein sequence: CSARRVDSPLHF.

This clonotype was detected only once. The chain uses TRBV20-1 and TRBJ2-1; 8 bases match TRBD2. This CDR3 region has 12 residues. Germline assignment: CDR1 DFQATT and CDR2 SNEGSKA (reference sequence). J gave up 4 bases and V 7 bases, and 3 bases lay outside the gene matches. The CDR3 protein is CSGQREYNEQFF. In DNA form, the CDR3 reads TGCAGTGGGCAGCGGGAGTACAATGAGCAGTTCTTC.

In this sample, this clonotype turned up once. The gene calls are TRBV7-2 and TRBJ1-4; a weak D match, TRBD1 (5 bases). The V end lost 2 bases, the J end lost 11 bases, and 12 bases lay between the germline ends. The CDR3 loop spans 13 amino acids. Germline V lookup: CDR1 SGHTA, CDR2 FQGNSA. The CDR3 region is CASSLNGGSKLFF. The CDR3 DNA reads as TGTGCCAGCAGCTTAAATGGGGGTAGCAAACTGTTTTTT.

This chain uses TRBV5-6 with TRBJ2-5; D ambiguous. The DNA end lines up better with TRBJ2-7; the J call may be wrong. Per germline, CDR1 SGHDT and CDR2 YYEEEE. The CDR3 length is 14 residues. CDR3 in DNA: TGTGCCAGCAGCTTCTCCGATTTGAACTACGAGCAGTACTTC. This sequence encodes CASSFSDLNYEQYF.

This clonotype was detected a few times. The chain joins TRBV20-1 to TRBJ2-3; 8 bases align to TRBD2. The CDR3 covers 16 residues. From germline, CDR1 is DFQATT and CDR2 SNEGSKA (reference sequence). Trimming took 0 bases from V and 5 from J; bases not matched to a gene: 10. CDR3 DNA sequence: TGCAGTGCTAGAGATCGGCGGGGGGTTGACGGAGATACGCAGTATTTT. This sequence encodes CSARDRRGVDGDTQYF.

The rearrangement links TRBV28 to TRBJ2-7, with D possibly TRBD1 on 6 matching bases. CDR1 is MDHEN and CDR2 is SYDVKM in the germline V gene. CDR3 length: 14 residues. V was trimmed by 6 bases and J by 3 bases, leaving 15 bases between them. The CDR3 DNA reads TGTGCCAGCAGACCGGGGACATTAGTCTACGAGCAGTACTTC. Protein sequence: CASRPGTLVYEQYF.

This sequence joins TRBV9 and TRBJ2-1; 7 nucleotides agree with TRBD2. CDR3 length: 15 amino acids. V was clipped by 4 bases and J by 6 bases; unmatched bases: 10. Per germline, CDR1 SGDLS and CDR2 YYNGEE. The CDR3 here is CASSWTSGSANEQFF. The CDR3 nucleotides read TGTGCCAGCAGCTGGACTAGTGGGTCGGCCAATGAGCAGTTCTTC. Looking up the rest from reference TRBV9 and TRBJ2-1 gives the full variable domain: DSGVTQTPKHLITATGQRVTLRCSPRSGDLSVYWYQQSLDQGLQFLIQYYNGEERAKGNILERFSAQQFPDLHSELNLSSLELGDSALYFCASSWTSGSANEQFFGPGTRLTVL.

The chain couples TRBV7-9 to TRBJ2-3, with 10 positions matching TRBD1. The length of the CDR3 is 16 residues. Germline loops: CDR1 SEHNR, CDR2 FQNEAQ (reference sequence). The ends lost 5 bases at V and 3 bases at J; junction bases unmatched: 8. As DNA, the CDR3 is TGTGCCAGCAGCCCGCGGGGACAGGGGTTAACAGATACGCAGTATTTT. It yields the protein CASSPRGQGLTDTQYF. Full variable domain (rest looked up from reference TRBV7-9 and TRBJ2-3): DTGVSQNPRHKITKRGQNVTFRCDPISEHNRLYWYRQTLGQGPEFLTYFQNEAQLEKSRLLSDRFSAERPKGSFSTLEIQRTEQGDSAMYLCASSPRGQGLTDTQYFGPGTRLTVL.